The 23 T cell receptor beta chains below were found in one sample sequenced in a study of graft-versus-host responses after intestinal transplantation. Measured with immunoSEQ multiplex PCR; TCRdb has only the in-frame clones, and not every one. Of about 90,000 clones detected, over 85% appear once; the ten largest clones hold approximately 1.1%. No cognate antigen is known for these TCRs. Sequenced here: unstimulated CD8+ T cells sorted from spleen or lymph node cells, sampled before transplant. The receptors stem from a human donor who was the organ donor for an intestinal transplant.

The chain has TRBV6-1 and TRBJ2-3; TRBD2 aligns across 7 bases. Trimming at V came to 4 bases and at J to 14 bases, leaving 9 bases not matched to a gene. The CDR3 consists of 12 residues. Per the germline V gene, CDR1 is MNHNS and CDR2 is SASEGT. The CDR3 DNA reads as TGTGCCAGCAGTGGGGGGGGAGGGTTCCTGTATTTT. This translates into CASSGGGGFLYF.

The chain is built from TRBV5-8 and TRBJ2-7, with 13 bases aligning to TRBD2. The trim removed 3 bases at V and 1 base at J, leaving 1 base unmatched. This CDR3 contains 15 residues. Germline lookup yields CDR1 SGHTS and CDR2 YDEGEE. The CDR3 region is CASSSGLAGSYEQYF. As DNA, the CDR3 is TGTGCCAGCAGCTCGGGACTAGCGGGGTCCTACGAGCAGTACTTC.

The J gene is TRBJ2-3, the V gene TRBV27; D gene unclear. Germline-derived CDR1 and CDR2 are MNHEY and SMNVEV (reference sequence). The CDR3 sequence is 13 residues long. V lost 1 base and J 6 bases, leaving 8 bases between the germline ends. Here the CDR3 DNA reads TGTGCCAGCAGTTTATACCCTCGGGATACGCAGTATTTT. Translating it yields CASSLYPRDTQYF.

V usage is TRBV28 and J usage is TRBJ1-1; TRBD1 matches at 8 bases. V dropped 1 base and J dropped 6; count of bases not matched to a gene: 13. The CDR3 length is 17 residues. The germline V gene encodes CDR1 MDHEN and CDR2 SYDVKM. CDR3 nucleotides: TGTGCCAGCAGTTTATATCAGGGGGCGGGGGTTTTCGCTGAAGCTTTCTTT. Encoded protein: CASSLYQGAGVFAEAFF.

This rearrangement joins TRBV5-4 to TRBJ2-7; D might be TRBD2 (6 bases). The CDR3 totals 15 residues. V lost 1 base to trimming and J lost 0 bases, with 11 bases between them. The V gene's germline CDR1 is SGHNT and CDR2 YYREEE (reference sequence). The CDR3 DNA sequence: TGTGCCAGCAGCTTGTTGGGAGGCAGCTCCTACGAGCAGTACTTC. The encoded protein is CASSLLGGSSYEQYF.

The CDR3 region is CASSPGTHTEAFF. The CDR3 nucleotides are TGTGCCAGCAGCCCCGGGACTCACACTGAAGCTTTCTTT. The chain has TRBV27 and TRBJ1-1, with D possibly TRBD1 on 5 matching bases. CDR1 and CDR2 (germline): MNHEY, SMNVEV (reference sequence). V lost 6 bases and J 3 bases, leaving 11 bases between the germline ends. This CDR3 contains 13 residues.

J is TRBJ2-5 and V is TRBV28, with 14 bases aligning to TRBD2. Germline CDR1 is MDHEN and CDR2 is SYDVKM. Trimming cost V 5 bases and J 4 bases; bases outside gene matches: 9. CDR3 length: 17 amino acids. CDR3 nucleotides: TGTGCCAGCAGTCGAACCGGGACTAGCGGGAGAGGAGAGACCCAGTACTTC. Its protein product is CASSRTGTSGRGETQYF.

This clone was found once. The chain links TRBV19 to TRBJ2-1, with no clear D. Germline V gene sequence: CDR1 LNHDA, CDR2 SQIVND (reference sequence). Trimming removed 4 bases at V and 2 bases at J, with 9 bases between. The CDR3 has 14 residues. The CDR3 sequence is CASSSQAAYNEQFF. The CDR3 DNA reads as TGTGCCAGTAGTAGCCAGGCTGCCTACAATGAGCAGTTCTTC. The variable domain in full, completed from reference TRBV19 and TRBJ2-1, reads DGGITQSPKYLFRKEGQNVTLSCEQNLNHDAMYWYRQDPGQGLRLIYYSQIVNDFQKGDIAEGYSVSREKKESFPLTVTSAQKNPTAFYLCASSSQAAYNEQFFGPGTRLTVL.

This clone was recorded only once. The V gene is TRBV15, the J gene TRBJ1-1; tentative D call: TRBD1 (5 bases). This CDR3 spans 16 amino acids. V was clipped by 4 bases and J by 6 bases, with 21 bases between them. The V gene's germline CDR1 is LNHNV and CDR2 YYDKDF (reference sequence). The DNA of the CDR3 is TGTGCCACCAGCACTAACCTCATGACAGCCATATCTGAAGCTTTCTTT. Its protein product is CATSTNLMTAISEAFF.

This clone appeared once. CDR3 loop: CASSQGQGYGYTF. CDR3 DNA: TGTGCCAGCAGCCAGGGACAGGGGTATGGCTACACCTTC. This chain links TRBV11-2 with TRBJ1-2, with 10 bases identical to TRBD1. Germline assignment: CDR1 SGHAT and CDR2 FQNNGV. This CDR3 has 13 amino acids. The trim removed 5 bases at V and 5 bases at J, leaving 2 bases unmatched.

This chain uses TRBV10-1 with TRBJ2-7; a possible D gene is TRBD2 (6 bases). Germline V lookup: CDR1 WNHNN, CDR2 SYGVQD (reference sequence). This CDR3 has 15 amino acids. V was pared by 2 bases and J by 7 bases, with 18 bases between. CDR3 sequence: CASSEAPGGVWEQYF. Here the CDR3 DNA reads TGCGCCAGCAGTGAGGCCCCCGGCGGGGTGTGGGAGCAGTACTTC.

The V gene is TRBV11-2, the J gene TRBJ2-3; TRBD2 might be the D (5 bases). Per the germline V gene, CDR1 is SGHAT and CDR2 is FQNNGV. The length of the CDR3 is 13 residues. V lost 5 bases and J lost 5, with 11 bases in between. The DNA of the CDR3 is TGTGCCAGCAGCGTCGGAGGCGGAGATACGCAGTATTTT. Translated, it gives CASSVGGGDTQYF.

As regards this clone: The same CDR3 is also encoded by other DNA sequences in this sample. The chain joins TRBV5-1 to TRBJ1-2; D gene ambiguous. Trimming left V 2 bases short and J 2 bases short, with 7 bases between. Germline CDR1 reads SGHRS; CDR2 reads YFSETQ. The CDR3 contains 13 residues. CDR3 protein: CASSLGRNYGYTF. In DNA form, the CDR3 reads TGCGCCAGCAGCTTAGGCAGGAACTATGGCTACACCTTC. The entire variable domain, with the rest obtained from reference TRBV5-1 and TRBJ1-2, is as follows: KAGVTQTPRYLIKTRGQQVTLSCSPISGHRSVSWYQQTPGQGLQFLFEYFSETQRNKGNFPGRFSGRQFSNSRSEMNVSTLELGDSALYLCASSLGRNYGYTFGSGTRLTVV.

The CDR3 DNA reads TGTGCCAGCAGGGCGGACAGTTGGGGTCGGGAGACCCAGTACTTC. Residues: CASRADSWGRETQYF. The chain links TRBV2 to TRBJ2-5; possible D gene TRBD1, 6 bases. CDR3 size: 15 residues. CDR1 is SNHLY, CDR2 FYNNEI, per germline. V was clipped by 6 bases and J by 5 bases, with 19 bases between them.

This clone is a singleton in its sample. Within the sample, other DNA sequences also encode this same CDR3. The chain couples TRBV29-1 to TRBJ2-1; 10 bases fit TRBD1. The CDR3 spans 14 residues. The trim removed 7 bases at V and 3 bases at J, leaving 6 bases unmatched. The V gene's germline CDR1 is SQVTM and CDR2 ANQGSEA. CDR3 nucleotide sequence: TGCAGCGCCTGGGGACAGGGGCACTACAATGAGCAGTTCTTC. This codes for CSAWGQGHYNEQFF.

CDR3: CASSYTRSEPEETQYF. The CDR3 nucleotides are TGTGCCAGCAGTTATACAAGAAGCGAGCCCGAAGAGACCCAGTACTTC. The J gene is TRBJ2-5, the V gene TRBV28; D ambiguous. The CDR3 sequence is 16 residues long. Trimming stripped 4 bases from V and 3 bases from J, with 18 bases between. Germline V CDR1 and CDR2: MDHEN, SYDVKM. The full variable domain, with the rest looked up from reference TRBV28 and TRBJ2-5, is DVKVTQSSRYLVKRTGEKVFLECVQDMDHENMFWYRQDPGLGLRLIYFSYDVKMKEKGDIPEGYSVSREKKERFSLILESASTNQTSMYLCASSYTRSEPEETQYFGPGTRLLVL.

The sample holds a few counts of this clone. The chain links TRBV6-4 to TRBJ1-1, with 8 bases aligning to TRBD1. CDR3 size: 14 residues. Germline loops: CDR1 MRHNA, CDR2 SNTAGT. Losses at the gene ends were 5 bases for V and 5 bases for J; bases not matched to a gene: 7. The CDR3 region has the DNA TGTGCCAGCAGTCCCGGACAGGGAGGGACTGAAGCTTTCTTT. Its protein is CASSPGQGGTEAFF.

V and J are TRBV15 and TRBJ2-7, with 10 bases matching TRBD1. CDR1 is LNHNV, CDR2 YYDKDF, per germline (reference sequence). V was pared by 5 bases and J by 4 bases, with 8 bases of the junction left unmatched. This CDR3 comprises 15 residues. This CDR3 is CATSAQTGGKYEQYF. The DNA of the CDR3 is TGTGCCACCAGCGCCCAGACAGGGGGCAAATACGAGCAGTACTTC.

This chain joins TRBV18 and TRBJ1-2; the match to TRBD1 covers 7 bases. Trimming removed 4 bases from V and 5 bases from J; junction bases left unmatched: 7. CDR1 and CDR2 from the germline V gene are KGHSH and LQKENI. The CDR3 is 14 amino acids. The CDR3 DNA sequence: TGTGCCAGCTCACGGGGGACAGAGAAATATGGCTACACCTTC. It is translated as CASSRGTEKYGYTF.

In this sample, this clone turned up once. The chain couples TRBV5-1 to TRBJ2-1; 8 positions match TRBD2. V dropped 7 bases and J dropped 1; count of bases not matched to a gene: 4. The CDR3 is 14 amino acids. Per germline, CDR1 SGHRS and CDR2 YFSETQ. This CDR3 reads CASSPGGSYNEQFF. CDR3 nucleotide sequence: TGCGCCAGCTCCCCGGGGGGGTCCTACAATGAGCAGTTCTTC.

CDR3 nucleotide sequence: TGTGCCAGCAGTTACAGCGACCCCAGGGGGACCCAGTACTTC. Amino acid sequence: CASSYSDPRGTQYF. The genes are TRBV6-5 and TRBJ2-5; perhaps TRBD1 as D (6 bases). Trimming took off 2 bases at V and 7 bases at J, with 14 bases between the two ends. Germline V CDR1 and CDR2: MNHEY, SVGAGI. This CDR3 is built from 14 residues.

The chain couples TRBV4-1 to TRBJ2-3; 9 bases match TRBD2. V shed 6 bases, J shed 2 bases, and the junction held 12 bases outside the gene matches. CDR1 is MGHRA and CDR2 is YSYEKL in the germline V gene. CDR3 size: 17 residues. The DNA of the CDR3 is TGCGCCAGCAGTCTAACCAGCGGGGGGCTCCTCACAGATACGCAGTATTTT. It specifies CASSLTSGGLLTDTQYF.

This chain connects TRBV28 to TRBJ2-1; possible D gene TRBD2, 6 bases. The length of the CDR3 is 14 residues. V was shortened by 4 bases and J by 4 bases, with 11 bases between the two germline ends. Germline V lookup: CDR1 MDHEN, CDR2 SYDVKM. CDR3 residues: CASSWGVGYNEQFF. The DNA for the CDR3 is TGTGCCAGCAGTTGGGGGGTAGGGTACAATGAGCAGTTCTTC.